This TCR beta chain comes out of a study of shared clonotypes between healthy human individuals. This CDR3 has 16 amino acids. J was trimmed by 0 bases and V by 2 bases; bases with no gene match: 4. Germline assignment: CDR1 MNHNY and CDR2 SVGAGI (reference sequence). Template for every sorted-subset replicate PCR totaled around 200 ng DNA, 30,000 to 35,000 T cell genomes. TCRdb's copy holds only in-frame clones and misses some; the assay was immunoSEQ multiplex PCR. This table holds 2 million to 2.5 million clones, just under 95% found once. The sample was naive CD4+ T cells from PBMCs. Sample subset: CD45RA+ positively selected. The rearrangement uses TRBV6-6 and TRBJ1-3, with 7 bases aligning to TRBD1. The source of this sequence is a man aged 18 to 29 in good health. Some clones in this sample may be carry-over from other donors' samples. The CDR3 protein is CASSYRTGFSGNTIYF. The CDR3 DNA reads TGTGCCAGCAGTTACCGGACAGGTTTCTCTGGAAACACCATATATTTT.